This entry lists 8 T cell receptor beta chains sequenced from one sample in a study of patients and donors after allogeneic stem cell transplantation (dated by TCRdb to the early 2020s). Libraries were prepared through RT-PCR. Sequenced on a NextSeq 550. TCRdb itself trimmed the public reads at Q25 with fastp, ran MiXCR and retained productive beta chains. CDR3 protein sequences are deduplicated, and each keeps its most common genes and DNA. The sample table shows hundreds of thousands of distinct CDR3 sequences, and around 16% are seen once. 7.2% of the sample comes from the top ten. Sequencing was performed on blood, either unsorted or a sorted T cell fraction (not recorded which). These TCRs come from a human donor who was either an allogeneic HSCT recipient or a stem cell or donor lymphocyte infusion donor (not recorded which). It is not recorded whose cells these are; they may come from a transplant donor.

This rearrangement joins TRBV30 to TRBJ2-1; 10 bases align to TRBD2. CDR3 length equals 15 residues. Germline CDR1 reads GTSNPN; CDR2 reads SVGIG (reference sequence). With V trimmed by 0 bases and J by 7 bases, 6 bases remained unmatched. CDR3 amino acids: CAWSVAGGPWNEQFF. The DNA for the CDR3 is TGTGCCTGGAGTGTAGCGGGAGGGCCTTGGAATGAGCAGTTCTTC.

DNA of the CDR3: TGTGCCAGCAGTGATTGGGGGGGTTACGAGCAGTACTTC. Encoded protein: CASSDWGGYEQYF. The chain couples TRBV6-1 to TRBJ2-7; 7 bases fit TRBD2. Germline V CDR1 and CDR2: MNHNS, SASEGT. The V gene end was trimmed by 3 bases and the J gene end by 4 bases; junction bases not matched to a gene: 3. The CDR3 is 13 residues long.

The V call is TRBV6-5, the J call TRBJ1-5; D is perhaps TRBD1 (5 bases). Trimming took off 6 bases at V and 9 bases at J, with 12 bases between the two ends. Germline CDR1 reads MNHEY; CDR2 reads SVGAGI. The CDR3 is made up of 12 amino acids. The CDR3 sequence is CASSRGRGPQHF. The CDR3 region has the DNA TGTGCCAGCAGCCGGGGCCGAGGGCCCCAGCATTTT.

The chain links TRBV20-1 to TRBJ2-1, with TRBD2 matching over 8 bases. This CDR3 contains 13 residues. Losses at the gene ends were 6 bases for V and 9 bases for J; bases not matched to a gene: 10. The germline V gene encodes CDR1 DFQATT and CDR2 SNEGSKA (reference sequence). For the CDR3, the DNA is TGCAGTGCCCAGTCGGGAGGGCGGAGTGAGCAGTTCTTC. It translates to CSAQSGGRSEQFF.

V usage is TRBV20-1 and J usage is TRBJ1-5; D perhaps matches TRBD1 (5 bases). CDR3 length equals 16 residues. V was trimmed by 4 bases and J by 7 bases, leaving 23 bases between them. Germline values: CDR1 DFQATT, CDR2 SNEGSKA (reference sequence). CDR3 protein: CSATASFGALGQPQHF. In DNA form, the CDR3 reads TGCAGTGCTACTGCATCGTTCGGGGCCTTAGGACAGCCCCAGCATTTT.

This clonotype came up a few times. This chain connects TRBV3-1 to TRBJ2-1; 12 bases are a match to TRBD1. The length of the CDR3 is 16 residues. V lost 1 base to trimming and J lost 2 bases; unmatched junction nucleotides: 0. Looked up from germline, CDR1 is LGHDT and CDR2 is YNNKEL (reference sequence). The CDR3 nucleotides are TGTGCCAGCAGCCAAGGGGACAGGGGGCCCTACAATGAGCAGTTCTTC. It yields the protein CASSQGDRGPYNEQFF.

This clonotype was observed a handful of times. CDR3 coding DNA: TGTGCCAGCAGCTTAAGGGCAGGGCAGGATTCACCCCTCCACTTT. Protein product: CASSLRAGQDSPLHF. The rearrangement uses TRBV7-3 and TRBJ1-6, with D possibly being TRBD1 (5 bases). V gave up 1 base and J gave up 8 bases, with 12 bases separating them. The germline V gene encodes CDR1 SGHTA and CDR2 FQGTGA. The CDR3 loop spans 15 amino acids.

The V call is TRBV5-1, the J call TRBJ2-1; TRBD2 matches at 9 bases. The length of the CDR3 is 15 residues. Trimming removed 4 bases from V and 3 bases from J; junction bases left unmatched: 5. Looked up from germline, CDR1 is SGHRS and CDR2 is YFSETQ. The CDR3 reads CASSRQRGVYNEQFF. CDR3 DNA sequence: TGCGCCAGCAGCCGCCAGCGGGGGGTCTACAATGAGCAGTTCTTC. Using reference TRBV5-1 and TRBJ2-1 for the parts outside the CDR3, the full variable domain is KAGVTQTPRYLIKTRGQQVTLSCSPISGHRSVSWYQQTPGQGLQFLFEYFSETQRNKGNFPGRFSGRQFSNSRSEMNVSTLELGDSALYLCASSRQRGVYNEQFFGPGTRLTVL.